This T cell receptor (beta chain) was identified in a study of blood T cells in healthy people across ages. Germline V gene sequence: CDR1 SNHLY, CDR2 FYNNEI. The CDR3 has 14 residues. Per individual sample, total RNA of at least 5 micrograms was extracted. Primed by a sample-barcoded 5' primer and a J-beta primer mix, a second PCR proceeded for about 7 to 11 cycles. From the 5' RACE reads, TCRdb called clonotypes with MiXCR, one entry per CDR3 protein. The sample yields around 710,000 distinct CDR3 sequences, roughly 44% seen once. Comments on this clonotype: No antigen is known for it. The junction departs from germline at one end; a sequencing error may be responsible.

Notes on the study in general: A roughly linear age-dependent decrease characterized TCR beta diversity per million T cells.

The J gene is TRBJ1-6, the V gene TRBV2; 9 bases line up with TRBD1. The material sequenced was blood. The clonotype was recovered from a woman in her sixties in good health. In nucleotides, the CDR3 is TGTGCCAGCAGTACGGACAGGGGCAATTCATCCCTCCACTTT. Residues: CASSTDRGNSSLHF. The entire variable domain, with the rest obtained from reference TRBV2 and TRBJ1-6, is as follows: EPEVTQTPSHQVTQMGQEVILRCVPISNHLYFYWYRQILGQKVEFLVSFYNNEISEKSEIFDDQFSVERPDGSNFTLKIRSTKLEDSAMYFCASSTDRGNSSLHFGNGTRLTVT.